This entry concerns a single TCR beta chain. Its antigen has not been determined. No quality values exist for individual bases; no much larger clone is one base distant. This sample was taken from a study of brain T cells in children with intractable seizures (dated by TCRdb to about 2021). Broadly, across the study: Resected brain tissue from more than 40 pediatric epilepsy surgery cases was first screened for immune gene transcripts using a NanoString immunology panel. Of the roughly twelve selected surgery cases, pre-surgery blood was also sequenced for eight, so four had brain tissue only.

In light of the paper, this sample's time point label describes: blood from clinic visit 5 months post-surgery; TSC patient then seizure free. The surgery cases with the highest brain T cell transcript signatures were chosen for TCR beta chain sequencing of brain tissue, and also of blood when blood was available. Before surgery, the patients had been given at least one anti-epileptic drug. The TCR-sequenced patients were children whose drug-resistant epilepsy was caused by tuberous sclerosis complex, focal cortical dysplasia, Rasmussen encephalitis or hemimegalencephaly. Bulk genomic DNA was isolated from unsorted brain tissue and whole blood using the Monarch genomic DNA purification kit. The immunoSEQ assay was applied to genomic DNA to generate the TCR beta chain sequences. In the authors' own workflow: Any CDR3 sequence that did not begin with the conserved framework cysteine at position 104 was removed by hand. Clonality was calculated as one minus the normalized Shannon's Diversity Index, with values ranging from 0 (maximal diversity) to 1 (oligoclonal). Chi-squared comparison-of-proportions tests assessed whether the same CDR3 differed in frequency between samples, such as brain versus blood. Public clonotypes were identified by searching immuneACCESS, and similarity to known antiviral clonotypes was assessed with the VDJdb browser. As stored in TCRdb, this immuneACCESS dataset retains in-frame rearrangements with V and J assigned. A fraction of the clones does not appear; measured against another copy, unresolved V genes explain less than half of the discrepancy, and the remainder lacks a known reason. V and J calls and clone size are copied from that table; D and trimming were computed from the DNA. A total of about 350,000 clones appear in this sample, about 93% of them only once. 5% to 7% of the sample rests with the top ten.

What the study reported, not specific to this receptor: The patients' HCMV serostatus was not known, and viral specificity was inferred solely from CDR3 sequence similarity. Because pre- and post-surgery blood were sequenced to different depths, clones absent from the pre-surgery sample may reflect undersampling.

The source is a boy under two years old with tuberous sclerosis and intractable seizures. The sequencing used peripheral blood, collected about 5 months after surgery.

The encoded CDR3 is CASSYSTPSSTDTQYF. DNA sequence: TGTGCCAGCAGTTACTCGACACCCAGTAGCACAGATACGCAGTATTTT. Rearrangement joined TRBV6-5 to TRBJ2-3, with the D gene uncertain. CDR1 and CDR2 (MNHEY, SVGAGI) derive from the germline V gene. Trimming takes 0 bases from V and 0 bases from J, and the germline ends sit 10 bases apart. Measured from the cysteine to the phenylalanine, the CDR3 is 16 residues long. Of the read, only the CDR3 DNA is kept; its 48 bases are in frame from base 1.